The 17 T cell receptor beta chains below were found in one sample sequenced in a study of T cells in Graves' hyperthyroidism and ophthalmopathy. What was amplified from RNA transcripts were TCR beta CDR3 regions. With the HTBI primer set, the TCR CDR3 went through a first round of RT-PCR. One entry per CDR3 protein, called by TCRdb with MiXCR from the multiplex PCR reads. The sample yields 300,000 to 450,000 distinct CDR3 sequences, about 15% seen once. Material for sequencing was blood. The receptors come from a woman under 40 with Graves' hyperthyroidism that later progressed to Graves' ophthalmopathy.

This clonotype occurred many times. CDR3 sequence (DNA): TGTGCCAGCAGCCTTTACAGGACAGATACGCAGTATTTT. This gives the protein CASSLYRTDTQYF. V is TRBV14 and J is TRBJ2-3; the D gene is possibly TRBD1 (5 bases). There are 13 residues in the CDR3. The V gene lost 4 bases and the J gene lost 3 bases, with 8 bases spanning the gap. CDR1 and CDR2 (germline): SGHDN, FVKESK.

This clonotype was detected ten times or more. The chain joins TRBV27 to TRBJ1-1; D is perhaps TRBD1 (6 bases). This CDR3 is built from 14 residues. V was clipped by 6 bases and J by 1 base, with 12 bases between them. Germline loops: CDR1 MNHEY, CDR2 SMNVEV (reference sequence). The CDR3, as DNA: TGTGCCAGCAGCGTAGAGACAGGGAACACTGAAGCTTTCTTT. It translates to CASSVETGNTEAFF.

This clonotype was observed a handful of times. V gene TRBV5-6 combines with J gene TRBJ1-2; no clear D. The CDR3 length is 14 residues. The V end lost 0 bases, the J end lost 1 base, and 7 bases lay between the germline ends. CDR1 SGHDT and CDR2 YYEEEE come from the germline V gene. This CDR3 is CASSLVSGNYGYTF. DNA for the CDR3: TGTGCCAGCAGCTTGGTTTCGGGTAACTATGGCTACACCTTC.

The chain recombines TRBV20-1 with TRBJ2-1; 11 positions match TRBD2. V dropped 3 bases and J dropped 4; count of bases not matched to a gene: 11. Germline V gives CDR1 DFQATT, CDR2 SNEGSKA (reference sequence). CDR3 size: 17 residues. For the CDR3, the DNA is TGCAGTGCTAGGGCGGGGGAGGGACTAGCGGTATACAATGAGCAGTTCTTC. Translating it yields CSARAGEGLAVYNEQFF.

The chain combines TRBV24-1 with TRBJ2-1; a possible D gene is TRBD2 (5 bases). CDR1 and CDR2 from the germline V gene are KGHDR and SFDVKD. V was shortened by 0 bases and J by 6 bases, with 5 bases between the two germline ends. The CDR3 contains 13 residues. Written as DNA, the CDR3 is TGTGCCACCAGTGATTTGCGGGGCAATGAGCAGTTCTTC. It specifies CATSDLRGNEQFF.

Ten or more counts support this clonotype. The V call is TRBV12-3 or TRBV12-4, the J call TRBJ1-3; no firm D call. Trimming left V 6 bases short and J 8 bases short, with 14 bases between. CDR3 size: 13 residues. The DNA of the CDR3 is TGTGCCAGCAGCCAGATGAACCGGGACACCATATATTTT. Translation: CASSQMNRDTIYF.

A few counts support this clonotype. V usage is TRBV14 and J usage is TRBJ2-3; 8 bases are a match to TRBD2. The CDR3 loop spans 16 amino acids. V shed 4 bases and J 0 bases; nucleotides not matched to a gene: 6. Looked up from germline, CDR1 is SGHDN and CDR2 is FVKESK. The CDR3 sequence is CASSPERGLSTDTQYF. In DNA form, the CDR3 reads TGTGCCAGCAGCCCCGAGCGGGGGCTCAGCACAGATACGCAGTATTTT.

The table lists this clonotype with a few counts. The chain uses TRBV20-1 and TRBJ1-1, with D unclear. The CDR3 has 14 amino acids. CDR1 is DFQATT and CDR2 is SNEGSKA in the germline V gene (reference sequence). V lost 0 bases and J lost 1, with 9 bases in between. The CDR3 loop reads CSAREAVKNTEAFF. The CDR3 DNA follows: TGCAGTGCTAGAGAGGCAGTCAAGAACACTGAAGCTTTCTTT.

This clonotype appeared many times. This rearrangement joins TRBV27 to TRBJ2-7; D is possibly TRBD1 (6 bases). CDR1 is MNHEY and CDR2 is SMNVEV in the germline V gene (reference sequence). The CDR3 has 14 residues. The V and J ends lost 5 bases and 1 base respectively, with 12 bases between them. The CDR3 nucleotides read TGTGCCAGCAGTCCGTGGCAGGGGTCCTACGAGCAGTACTTC. Residues: CASSPWQGSYEQYF.

The rearrangement uses TRBV6-1 and TRBJ2-1; tentatively, D is TRBD1 (5 bases). Germline CDR1 is MNHNS and CDR2 is SASEGT. Trimming left V 2 bases short and J 0 bases short, with 11 bases between. This CDR3 contains 16 residues. CDR3 region: CASSESSRASYNEQFF. In DNA form, the CDR3 reads TGTGCCAGCAGTGAATCCTCCAGGGCCTCCTACAATGAGCAGTTCTTC.

This clonotype appeared many times. A junction end diverges from the germline sequence, so it may reflect a read error. The chain employs TRBV30 and TRBJ2-7; maybe TRBD2 (5 bases). CDR1 GTSNPN and CDR2 SVGIG come from the germline V gene (reference sequence). There are 13 residues in the CDR3. The chain's CDR3 is CAWSNGVSNEQYF. CDR3 nucleotide sequence: TGTGCCTGGAGTAACGGGGTCTCCAACGAGCAGTACTTC.

This clonotype showed up just a few times. V and J are TRBV19 and TRBJ2-1; D possibly corresponds to TRBD2 (6 bases). The CDR3 has 13 residues. CDR1 LNHDA and CDR2 SQIVND come from the germline V gene (reference sequence). V was cut by 5 bases and J by 10 bases, with 15 bases left in between. The CDR3 is CASSLSGAGEQFF. CDR3 DNA sequence: TGTGCCAGTAGTTTATCGGGAGCAGGGGAGCAGTTCTTC.

This clonotype has more than one count but fewer than ten. The chain joins TRBV20-1 to TRBJ2-1, with 8 bases fitting TRBD2. This CDR3 spans 15 amino acids. Per germline, CDR1 DFQATT and CDR2 SNEGSKA (reference sequence). With 1 base clipped from V and 10 bases from J, the junction kept 12 bases outside the gene matches. The DNA of the CDR3 is TGCAGTGCTAGAGGTCCCCCAGCGGGAGCAGGGGAGCAGTTCTTC. Amino acids: CSARGPPAGAGEQFF.

This clonotype was recorded many times. The J gene is TRBJ2-7, the V gene TRBV6-1; D possibly corresponds to TRBD1 (5 bases). The CDR3 runs to 13 residues. Deletions cut 6 bases from V and 1 base from J, with 10 bases between. CDR1 is MNHNS and CDR2 is SASEGT in the germline V gene. The CDR3 protein is CASSGAGSYEQYF. In nucleotides, the CDR3 is TGTGCCAGCAGCGGTGCAGGGTCCTACGAGCAGTACTTC.

This clonotype was picked up a small number of times. The V gene is TRBV29-1, the J gene TRBJ2-2; D is ambiguous. The germline V gene encodes CDR1 SQVTM and CDR2 ANQGSEA. This CDR3 contains 14 residues. V lost 7 bases and J 4 bases, leaving 16 bases between the germline ends. The CDR3 sequence: CSAAGVGTTGELFF. CDR3 DNA: TGCAGCGCGGCCGGTGTGGGCACCACCGGGGAGCTGTTTTTT.

This clonotype was counted at least ten times. The gene calls are TRBV27 and TRBJ2-7; D perhaps matches TRBD2 (5 bases). The CDR3 spans 16 residues. Trimming removed 0 bases from V and 4 bases from J, with 16 bases in between. Looked up from germline, CDR1 is MNHEY and CDR2 is SMNVEV (reference sequence). CDR3 DNA sequence: TGTGCCAGCAGTTTATCGAGCGGAGAGTGGAAATACGAGCAGTACTTC. Its translation: CASSLSSGEWKYEQYF.

This clonotype was recorded at least ten times. This chain links TRBV3-1 with TRBJ2-1; 7 bases are shared with TRBD2. CDR3 length equals 12 residues. The V gene end was trimmed by 1 base and the J gene end by 12 bases; junction bases not matched to a gene: 3. Germline V lookup: CDR1 LGHDT, CDR2 YNNKEL (reference sequence). The CDR3 loop reads CASSQGEGWQFF. DNA for the CDR3: TGTGCCAGCAGCCAAGGGGAGGGGTGGCAGTTCTTC.